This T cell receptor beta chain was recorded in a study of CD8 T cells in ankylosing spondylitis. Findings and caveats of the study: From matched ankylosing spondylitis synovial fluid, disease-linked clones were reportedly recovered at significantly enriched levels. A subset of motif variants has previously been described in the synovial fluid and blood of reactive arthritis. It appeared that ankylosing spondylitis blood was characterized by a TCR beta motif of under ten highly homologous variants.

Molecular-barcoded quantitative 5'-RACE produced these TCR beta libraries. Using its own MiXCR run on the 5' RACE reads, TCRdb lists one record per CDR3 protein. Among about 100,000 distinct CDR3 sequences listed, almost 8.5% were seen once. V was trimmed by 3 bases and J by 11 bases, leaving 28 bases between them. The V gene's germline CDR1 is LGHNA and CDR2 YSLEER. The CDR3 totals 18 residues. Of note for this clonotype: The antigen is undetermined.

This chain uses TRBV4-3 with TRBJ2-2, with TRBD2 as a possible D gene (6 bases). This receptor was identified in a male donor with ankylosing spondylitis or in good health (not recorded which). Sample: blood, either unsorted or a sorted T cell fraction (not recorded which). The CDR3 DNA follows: TGCGCCAGCAGCCACGGGCCAAGCGGGCCAACCCACACCGAAGAGCTGTTTTTT. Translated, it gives CASSHGPSGPTHTEELFF.